What follows is one T cell receptor beta chain and its context. This specimen comes from a study of blood T cell repertoires in COVID-19. In the study overall: Samples representing acute and convalescent COVID-19 were sourced from the United States, Italy and Spain. Sources were T cells, B-cell-depleted T cells, or PBMCs; the material itself was cDNA or gDNA.

Original data processing: Amplification from reference gene primers served as the basis for estimated nucleated cell counts. This table comes from immunoSEQ multiplex PCR, and its TCRdb copy is limited to in-frame clones, with some not included. The V and J calls and clone size were taken over from that table, and D and trimming were inferred from the DNA. The data hold about 75,000 clones, with about 87% observed a single time. CDR1 and CDR2 (germline): SNHLY, FYNNEI. Trimming at V came to 9 bases and at J to 4 bases, leaving 5 bases not matched to a gene. This CDR3 contains 12 residues. The sequence was obtained from a woman aged 50 to 60 with acute or convalescent COVID-19. The sequenced sample was peripheral blood. The V gene is TRBV2, the J gene TRBJ1-2; 7 bases fit TRBD1. DNA for the CDR3: TGTGCCAGAGTAGACAGGGCCTATGGCTACACCTTC. Translation gives CARVDRAYGYTF.